This T cell receptor (beta chain) came from a study of blood T cell repertoires in COVID-19. Study-wide background: From T cells, B-cell-depleted T cells, or PBMCs came the material, which was cDNA or gDNA.

Under the authors' procedure: Amplification from reference gene primers served as the basis for estimated nucleated cell counts. Repertoires were generated with immunoSEQ multiplex PCR, while TCRdb's copy carries only in-frame clones and drops some. V, J and clone size reflect that table, while D and trimming were determined from the DNA. Of 150,000 to 200,000 clones listed, about 88% are singletons. Germline assignment: CDR1 MDHEN and CDR2 SYDVKM. This CDR3 region has 13 residues. J lost 7 bases, V lost 8 bases, and 3 bases had no gene match. The sequence was obtained from a human donor in a cohort sampled during active COVID-19. The chain employs TRBV28 and TRBJ2-7, with 15 bases that match TRBD2. Sequencing was performed on peripheral blood. CDR3 DNA sequence: TGTGCCAGCGGACTAGCGGGAGGGGGTGAGCAGTACTTC. Amino acids: CASGLAGGGEQYF.